This T cell receptor beta chain was obtained from a study of shared clonotypes between healthy human individuals. The germline gives CDR1 MNHEY, CDR2 SMNVEV (reference sequence). The J segment lost 0 bases and the V segment lost 5 bases, leaving 4 bases of the junction unmatched. This CDR3 has 14 residues. Data came from immunoSEQ multiplex PCR; TCRdb stores just in-frame clones and leaves some out. The data contain approximately 340,000 clones, 73% of them singletons. In regard to this clone: Other DNA variants within this sample encode the same CDR3.

The gene calls are TRBV27 and TRBJ2-7; 7 bases fit TRBD1. This TCR derives from a man aged 30-40 years in good health. The material sequenced was memory CD4+ T cells sorted from blood. Documented subset: CD45RA-negative fraction. The CDR3 protein is CASSPGTASYEQYF. In DNA, the CDR3 is TGTGCCAGCAGTCCAGGGACAGCCTCCTACGAGCAGTACTTC.